The clone carrying this T cell receptor beta chain was seen a single time. What it binds is unknown. CDR1 is MDHEN, CDR2 SYDVKM, per germline. This CDR3 region has 16 residues. The V gene lost 5 bases and the J gene lost 3 bases, with 19 bases spanning the gap. The entry originates in a study of T cell responses to AZD1222 COVID-19 vaccine. Overall study results and limits: Among the donors, most were white British and more were female, and clonal diversity was possibly underestimated. As reported, nearly half of all spike-specific TCRs target variant regions that are unmutated. Researchers report vaccine-associated CD4 TCRs spanning spike, with dominance at 160-218 and 743-854.

The method was immunoSEQ multiplex PCR; TCRdb's version includes in-frame clones alone and lacks a portion of them. The sample includes some 200,000 clones, 70% to 90% of them seen just once. The clonotype originates from an adult who received the AZD1222 COVID-19 vaccine. Here the sequenced sample was peripheral blood, taken 28 days after the second AZD1222 dose. The rearrangement links TRBV28 to TRBJ1-2; D is possibly TRBD1 (5 bases). In nucleotides, the CDR3 is TGTGCCAGCAGTCCGGTCGTTGGGGCGGGGGACTATGGCTACACCTTC. It is translated as CASSPVVGAGDYGYTF.